This TCR beta chain was sequenced in a study of cytomegalovirus exposure and HLA in healthy donors. Overall study findings and caveats: The finding came from a later analysis; first-cohort TCR clusters tended to co-occur in the roughly 110 validation repertoires. In vitro testing confirmed a few CMV-associated chains as specific for CMV antigens. Most TCR sequences were rare, but some public TCRs occurred in many donors.

The donors were members of the validation cohort, which comprised roughly 120 subjects and was separate from the first cohort of 666 subjects. Comment on this clone: Its antigen is not identified.

The V gene's germline CDR1 is MDHEN and CDR2 SYDVKM. The CDR3 runs to 12 residues. The V segment lost 7 bases and the J segment 7 bases; nucleotides outside the gene matches: 5. Clones were read by immunoSEQ multiplex PCR, and TCRdb kept only the in-frame ones, dropping some. Here the sample spans under 300,000 clones, around 89% being singletons. This TCR was sampled from a woman between 18 and 29 years old in good health and CMV-seronegative. The chain joins TRBV28 to TRBJ1-2; 8 nucleotides align to TRBD1. The sample was PBMCs. The CDR3 here is CASNEQGGGYTF. In DNA, the CDR3 is TGTGCCAGCAATGAACAGGGGGGTGGCTACACCTTC.